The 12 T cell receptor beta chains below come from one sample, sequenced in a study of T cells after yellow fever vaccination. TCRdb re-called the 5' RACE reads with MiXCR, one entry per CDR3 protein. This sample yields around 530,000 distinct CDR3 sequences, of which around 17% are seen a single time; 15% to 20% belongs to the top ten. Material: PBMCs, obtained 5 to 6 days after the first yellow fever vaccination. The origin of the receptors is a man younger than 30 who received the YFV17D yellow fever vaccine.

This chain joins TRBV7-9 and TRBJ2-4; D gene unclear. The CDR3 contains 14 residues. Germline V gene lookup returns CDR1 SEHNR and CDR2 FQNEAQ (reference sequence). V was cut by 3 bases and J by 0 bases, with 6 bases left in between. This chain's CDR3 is CASSFGVAKNIQYF. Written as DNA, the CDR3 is TGTGCCAGCAGCTTTGGCGTAGCCAAAAACATTCAGTACTTC.

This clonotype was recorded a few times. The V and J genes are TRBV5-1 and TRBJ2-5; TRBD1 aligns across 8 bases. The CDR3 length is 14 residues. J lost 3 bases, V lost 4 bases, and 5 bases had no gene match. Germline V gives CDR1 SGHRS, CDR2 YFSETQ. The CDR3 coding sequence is TGCGCCAGCAGCAGACAGGGGCCAGAAGAGACCCAGTACTTC. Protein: CASSRQGPEETQYF.

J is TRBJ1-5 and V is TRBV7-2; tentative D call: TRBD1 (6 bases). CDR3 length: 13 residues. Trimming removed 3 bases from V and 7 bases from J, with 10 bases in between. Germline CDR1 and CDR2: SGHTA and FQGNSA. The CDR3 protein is CASSFTQGQPQHF. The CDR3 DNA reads TGTGCCAGCAGCTTTACACAGGGACAGCCCCAGCATTTT.

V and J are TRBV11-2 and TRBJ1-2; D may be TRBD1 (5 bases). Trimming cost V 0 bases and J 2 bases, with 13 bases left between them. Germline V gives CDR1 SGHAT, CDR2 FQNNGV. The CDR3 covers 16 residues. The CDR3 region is CASSLDFLQENYGYTF. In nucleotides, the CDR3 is TGTGCCAGCAGCTTAGATTTCCTACAGGAGAACTATGGCTACACCTTC.

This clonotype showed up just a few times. CDR3 sequence reads: CASSASGALAKNIQYF. In DNA form, the CDR3 reads TGTGCCAGCAGTGCTTCCGGGGCCTTAGCCAAAAACATTCAGTACTTC. This chain connects TRBV25-1 to TRBJ2-4, with D perhaps matching TRBD1 or TRBD2 (5 bases each). This CDR3 has 16 residues. V was trimmed by 4 bases and J by 0 bases, leaving 13 bases between them. Germline lookup yields CDR1 MGHDK and CDR2 SYGVNS.

In DNA form, the CDR3 reads TGTGCCAGCAGCTTAGGATCATATGCAGGGGGGACCCAGTACTTC. This gives the protein CASSLGSYAGGTQYF. The J gene is TRBJ2-5, the V gene TRBV7-2; 7 bases fit TRBD1. Germline CDR1 reads SGHTA; CDR2 reads FQGNSA. Germline trimming cut 1 base from V and 7 bases from J; bases unmatched to any gene: 9. CDR3 size: 15 residues.

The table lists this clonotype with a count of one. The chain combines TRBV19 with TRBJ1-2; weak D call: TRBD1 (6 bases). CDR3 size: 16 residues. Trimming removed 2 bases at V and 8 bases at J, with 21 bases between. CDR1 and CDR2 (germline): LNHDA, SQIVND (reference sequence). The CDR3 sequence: CASSISGQSGSTGYTF. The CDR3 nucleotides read TGTGCCAGTAGTATAAGCGGACAGTCAGGGAGTACGGGCTACACCTTC. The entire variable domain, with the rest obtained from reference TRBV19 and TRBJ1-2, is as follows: DGGITQSPKYLFRKEGQNVTLSCEQNLNHDAMYWYRQDPGQGLRLIYYSQIVNDFQKGDIAEGYSVSREKKESFPLTVTSAQKNPTAFYLCASSISGQSGSTGYTFGSGTRLTVV.

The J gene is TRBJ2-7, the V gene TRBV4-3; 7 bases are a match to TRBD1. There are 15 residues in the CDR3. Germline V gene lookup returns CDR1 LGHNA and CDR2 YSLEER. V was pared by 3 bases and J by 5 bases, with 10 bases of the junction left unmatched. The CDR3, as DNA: TGCGCCAGCAGCCAGTATCCGGGACAGTCAAACGAGCAGTACTTC. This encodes CASSQYPGQSNEQYF.

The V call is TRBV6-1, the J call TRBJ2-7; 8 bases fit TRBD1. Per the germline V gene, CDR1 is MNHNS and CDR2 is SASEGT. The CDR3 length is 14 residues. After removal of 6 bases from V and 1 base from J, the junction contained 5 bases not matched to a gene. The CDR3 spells CASSRNRGSYEQYF. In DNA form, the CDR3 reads TGTGCCAGCAGCCGAAACAGGGGGTCCTACGAGCAGTACTTC.

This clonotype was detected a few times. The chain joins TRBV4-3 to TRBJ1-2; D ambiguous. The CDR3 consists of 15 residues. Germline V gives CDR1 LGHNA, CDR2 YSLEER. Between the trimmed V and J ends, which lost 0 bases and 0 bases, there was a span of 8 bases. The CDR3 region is CASSQDLAANYGYTF. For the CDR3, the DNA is TGCGCCAGCAGCCAAGATTTAGCAGCTAACTATGGCTACACCTTC.

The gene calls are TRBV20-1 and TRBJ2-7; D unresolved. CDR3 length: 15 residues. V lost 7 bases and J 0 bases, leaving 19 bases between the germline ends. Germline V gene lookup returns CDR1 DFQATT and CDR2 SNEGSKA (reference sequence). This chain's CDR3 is CSVDKGQISSYEQYV. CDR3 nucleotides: TGCAGTGTGGATAAGGGCCAGATAAGCTCCTACGAGCAGTACGTC.

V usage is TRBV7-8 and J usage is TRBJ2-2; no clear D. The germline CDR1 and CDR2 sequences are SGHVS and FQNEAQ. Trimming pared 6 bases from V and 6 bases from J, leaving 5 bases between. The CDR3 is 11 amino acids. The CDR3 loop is CASSPAGELFF. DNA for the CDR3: TGTGCCAGCAGTCCGGCCGGGGAGCTGTTTTTT.